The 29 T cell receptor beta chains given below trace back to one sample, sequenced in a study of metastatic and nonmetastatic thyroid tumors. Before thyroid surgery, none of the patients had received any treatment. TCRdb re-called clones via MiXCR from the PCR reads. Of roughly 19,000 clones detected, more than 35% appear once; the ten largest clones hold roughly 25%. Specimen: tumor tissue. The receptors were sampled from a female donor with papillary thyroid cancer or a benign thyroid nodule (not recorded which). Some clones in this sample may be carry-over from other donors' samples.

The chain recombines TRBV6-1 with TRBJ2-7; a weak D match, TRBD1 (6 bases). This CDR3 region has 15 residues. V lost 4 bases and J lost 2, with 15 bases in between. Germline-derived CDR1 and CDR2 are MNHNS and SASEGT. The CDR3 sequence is CASSAETGFTYEQYF. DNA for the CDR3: TGTGCCAGCAGTGCGGAGACAGGTTTCACCTACGAGCAGTACTTC.

CDR3 protein: CASSQGPAAVDTQYF. In DNA, the CDR3 is TGCGCCAGCAGCCAAGGGCCCGCCGCAGTTGATACGCAGTATTTT. This sequence joins TRBV4-1 and TRBJ2-3; D is undetermined. The ends were cut back, 1 base at V and 6 bases at J, with 14 bases in the middle. The germline CDR1 and CDR2 sequences are MGHRA and YSYEKL. The CDR3 sequence is 15 residues long.

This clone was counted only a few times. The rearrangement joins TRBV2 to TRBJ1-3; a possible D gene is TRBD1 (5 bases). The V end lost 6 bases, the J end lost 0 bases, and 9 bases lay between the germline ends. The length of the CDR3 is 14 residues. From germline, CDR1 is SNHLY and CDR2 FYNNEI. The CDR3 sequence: CASRVDISGNTIYF. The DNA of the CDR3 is TGTGCCAGCAGAGTGGACATCTCTGGAAACACCATATATTTT.

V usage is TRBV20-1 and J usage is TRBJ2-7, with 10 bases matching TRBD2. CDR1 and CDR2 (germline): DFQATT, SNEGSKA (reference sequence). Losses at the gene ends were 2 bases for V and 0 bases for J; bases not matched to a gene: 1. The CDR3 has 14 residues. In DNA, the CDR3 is TGCAGTGCTAGAACTAGCGGGAACTCCTACGAGCAGTACTTC. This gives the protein CSARTSGNSYEQYF.

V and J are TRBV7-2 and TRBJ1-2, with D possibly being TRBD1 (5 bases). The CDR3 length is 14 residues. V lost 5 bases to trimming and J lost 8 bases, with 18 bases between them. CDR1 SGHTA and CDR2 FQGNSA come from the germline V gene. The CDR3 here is CASSPAPGGHGYTF. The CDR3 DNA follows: TGTGCCAGCAGCCCCGCCCCGGGGGGTCACGGCTACACCTTC.

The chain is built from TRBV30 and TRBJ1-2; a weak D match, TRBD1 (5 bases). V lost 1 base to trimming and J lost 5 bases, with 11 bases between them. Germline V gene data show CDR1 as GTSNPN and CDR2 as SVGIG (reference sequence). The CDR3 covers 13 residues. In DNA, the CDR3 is TGTGCCTGGAGTGGATTAGACAGATATGGCTACACCTTC. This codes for CAWSGLDRYGYTF.

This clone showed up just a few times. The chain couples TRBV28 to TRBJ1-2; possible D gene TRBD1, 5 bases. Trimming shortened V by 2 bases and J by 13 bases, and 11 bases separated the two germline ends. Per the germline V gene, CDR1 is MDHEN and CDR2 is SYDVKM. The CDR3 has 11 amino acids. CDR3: CASSLEAGSTF. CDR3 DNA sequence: TGTGCCAGCAGTTTAGAGGCAGGGAGCACCTTC.

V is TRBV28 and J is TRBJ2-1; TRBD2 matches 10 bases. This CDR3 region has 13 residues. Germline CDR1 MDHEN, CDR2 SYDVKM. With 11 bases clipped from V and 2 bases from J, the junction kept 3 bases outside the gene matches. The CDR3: CAQREGTYNEQFF. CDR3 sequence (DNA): TGTGCCCAGCGGGAGGGTACCTACAATGAGCAGTTCTTC.

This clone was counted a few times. In nucleotides, the CDR3 is TGTGCCAGCAGCGATCAGGGCAATGAGCAGTTCTTC. Amino acids: CASSDQGNEQFF. The gene calls are TRBV11-3 and TRBJ2-1; D possibly corresponds to TRBD1 (5 bases). This CDR3 is built from 12 residues. V gave up 5 bases and J gave up 6 bases, with 8 bases separating them. Germline V gives CDR1 SGHNT, CDR2 YENEEA. The full variable domain, with the rest looked up from reference TRBV11-3 and TRBJ2-1, is EAGVVQSPRYKIIEKKQPVAFWCNPISGHNTLYWYLQNLGQGPELLIRYENEEAVDDSQLPKDRFSAERLKGVDSTLKIQPAELGDSAVYLCASSDQGNEQFFGPGTRLTVL.

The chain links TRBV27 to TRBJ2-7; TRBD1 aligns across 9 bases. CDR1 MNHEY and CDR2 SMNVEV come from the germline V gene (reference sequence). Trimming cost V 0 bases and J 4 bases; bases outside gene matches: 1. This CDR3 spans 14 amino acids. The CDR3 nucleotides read TGTGCCAGCAGTTTATCGACAGGGGGATACGAGCAGTACTTC. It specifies CASSLSTGGYEQYF.

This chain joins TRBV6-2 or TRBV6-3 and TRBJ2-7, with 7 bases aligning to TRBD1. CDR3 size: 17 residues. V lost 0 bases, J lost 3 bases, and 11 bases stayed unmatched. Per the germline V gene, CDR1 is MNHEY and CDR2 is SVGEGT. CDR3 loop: CASSYSISRQGFYEQYF. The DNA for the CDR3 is TGTGCCAGCAGTTACTCGATATCCAGACAGGGCTTCTACGAGCAGTACTTC.

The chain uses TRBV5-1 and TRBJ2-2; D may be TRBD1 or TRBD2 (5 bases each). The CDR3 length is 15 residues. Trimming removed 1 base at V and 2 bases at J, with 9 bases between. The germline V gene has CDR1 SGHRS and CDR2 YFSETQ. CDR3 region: CASSLMGTNTGELFF. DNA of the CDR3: TGCGCCAGCAGCTTGATGGGGACCAACACCGGGGAGCTGTTTTTT.

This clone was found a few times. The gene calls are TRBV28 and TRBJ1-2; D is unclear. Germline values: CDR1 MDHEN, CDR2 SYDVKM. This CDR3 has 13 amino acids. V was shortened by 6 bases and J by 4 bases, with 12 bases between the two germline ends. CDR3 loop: CASRPGERYGYTF. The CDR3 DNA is TGTGCCAGCAGACCCGGGGAGCGCTATGGCTACACCTTC.

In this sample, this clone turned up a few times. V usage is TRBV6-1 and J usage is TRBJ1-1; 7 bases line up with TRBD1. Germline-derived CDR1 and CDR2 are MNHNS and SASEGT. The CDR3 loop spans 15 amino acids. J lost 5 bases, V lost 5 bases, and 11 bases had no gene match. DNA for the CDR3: TGTGCCAGCAGTAAGGAACAGGGGAGGGGAACTGAAGCTTTCTTT. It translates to CASSKEQGRGTEAFF.

CDR3 sequence: CAWSRNTGELFF. The CDR3 bases are TGTGCCTGGAGTCGTAACACCGGGGAGCTGTTTTTT. The V gene is TRBV30, the J gene TRBJ2-2; D uncertain. CDR1 GTSNPN and CDR2 SVGIG come from the germline V gene (reference sequence). Trimming took off 2 bases at V and 2 bases at J, with 3 bases between the two ends. This CDR3 region has 12 residues.

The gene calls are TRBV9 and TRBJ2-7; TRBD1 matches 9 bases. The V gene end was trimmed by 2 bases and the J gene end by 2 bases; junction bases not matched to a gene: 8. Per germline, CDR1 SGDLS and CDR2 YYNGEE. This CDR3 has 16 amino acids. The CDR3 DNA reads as TGTGCCAGCAGCGTGCAGGGACAGGGACCCCCCTACGAGCAGTACTTC. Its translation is CASSVQGQGPPYEQYF.

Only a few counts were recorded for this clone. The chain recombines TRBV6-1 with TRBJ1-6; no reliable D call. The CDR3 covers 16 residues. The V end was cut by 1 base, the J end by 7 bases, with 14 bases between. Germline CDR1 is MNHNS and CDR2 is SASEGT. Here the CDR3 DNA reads TGTGCCAGCAGTGAAGATCCTCTGGGAGGAAATTCACCCCTCCACTTT. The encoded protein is CASSEDPLGGNSPLHF.

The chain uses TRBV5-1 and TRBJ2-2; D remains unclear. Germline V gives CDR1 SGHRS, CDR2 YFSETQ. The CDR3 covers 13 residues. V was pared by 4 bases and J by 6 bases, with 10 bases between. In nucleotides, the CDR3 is TGCGCCAGCAGCCCCGCAGGAGCCGGGGAGCTGTTTTTT. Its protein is CASSPAGAGELFF.

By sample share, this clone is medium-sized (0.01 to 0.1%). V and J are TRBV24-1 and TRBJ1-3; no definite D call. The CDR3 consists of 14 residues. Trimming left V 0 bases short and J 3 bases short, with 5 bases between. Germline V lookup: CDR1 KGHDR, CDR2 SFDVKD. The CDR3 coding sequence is TGTGCCACCAGTGATTTGAACAGTGGAAACACCATATATTTT. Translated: CATSDLNSGNTIYF.

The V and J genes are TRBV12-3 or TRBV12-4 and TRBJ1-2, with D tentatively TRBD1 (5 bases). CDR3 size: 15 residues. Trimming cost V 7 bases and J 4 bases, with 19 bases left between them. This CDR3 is CASTPYEGTPYGYTF. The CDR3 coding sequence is TGTGCCAGCACCCCCTACGAGGGGACTCCCTATGGCTACACCTTC.

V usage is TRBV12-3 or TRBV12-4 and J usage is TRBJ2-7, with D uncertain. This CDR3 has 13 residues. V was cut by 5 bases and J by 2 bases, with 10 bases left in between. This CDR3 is CASSPGSTYEQYF. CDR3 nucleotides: TGTGCCAGCAGTCCGGGTTCAACCTACGAGCAGTACTTC.

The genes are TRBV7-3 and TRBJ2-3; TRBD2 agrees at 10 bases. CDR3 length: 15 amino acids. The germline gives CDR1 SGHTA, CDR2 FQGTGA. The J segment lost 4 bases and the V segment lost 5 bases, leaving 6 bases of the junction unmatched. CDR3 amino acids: CASSTLAGAADTQYF. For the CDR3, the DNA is TGTGCCAGCAGCACCCTAGCGGGAGCGGCAGATACGCAGTATTTT.

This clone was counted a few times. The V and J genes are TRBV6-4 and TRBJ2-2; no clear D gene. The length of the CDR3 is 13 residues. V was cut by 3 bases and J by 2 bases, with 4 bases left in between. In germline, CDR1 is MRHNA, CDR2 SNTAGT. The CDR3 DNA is TGTGCCAGCAGTGAGGACAACACCGGGGAGCTGTTTTTT. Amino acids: CASSEDNTGELFF.

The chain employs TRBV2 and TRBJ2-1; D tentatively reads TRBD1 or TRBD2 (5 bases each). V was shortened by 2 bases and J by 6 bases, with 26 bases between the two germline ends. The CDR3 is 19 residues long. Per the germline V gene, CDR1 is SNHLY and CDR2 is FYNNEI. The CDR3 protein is CASSERERLPGPLVNEQFF. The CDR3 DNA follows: TGTGCCAGCAGTGAAAGGGAAAGGCTACCGGGACCCCTTGTCAATGAGCAGTTCTTC.

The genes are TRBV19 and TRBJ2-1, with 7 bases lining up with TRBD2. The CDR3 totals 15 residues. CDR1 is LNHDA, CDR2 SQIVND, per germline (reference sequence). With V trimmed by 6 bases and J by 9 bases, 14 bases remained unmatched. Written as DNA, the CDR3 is TGTGCCAGTAGGGTTTGGTCGGGGGGAGATTTTGAGCAGTTCTTC. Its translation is CASRVWSGGDFEQFF.

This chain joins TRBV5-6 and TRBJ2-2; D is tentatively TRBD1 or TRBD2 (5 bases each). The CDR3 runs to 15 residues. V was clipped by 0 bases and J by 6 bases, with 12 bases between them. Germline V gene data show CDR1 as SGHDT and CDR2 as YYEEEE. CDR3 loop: CASSLVEGSAGELFF. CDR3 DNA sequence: TGTGCCAGCAGCTTGGTTGAGGGGAGCGCCGGGGAGCTGTTTTTT. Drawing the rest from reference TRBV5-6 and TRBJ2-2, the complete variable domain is DAGVTQSPTHLIKTRGQQVTLRCSPKSGHDTVSWYQQALGQGPQFIFQYYEEEERQRGNFPDRFSGHQFPNYSSELNVNALLLGDSALYLCASSLVEGSAGELFFGEGSRLTVL.

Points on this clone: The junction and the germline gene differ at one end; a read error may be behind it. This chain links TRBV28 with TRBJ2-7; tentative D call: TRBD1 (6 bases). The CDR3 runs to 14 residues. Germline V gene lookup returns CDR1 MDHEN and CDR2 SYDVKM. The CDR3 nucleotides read TGTGCCAACAGTTCCAGGACAGCCACCTACGAGCAGTACTTC. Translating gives CANSSRTATYEQYF.

In nucleotides, the CDR3 is TGTGCCAGCAGTTTAGGGGGTCGGGGACTCGAAGAGACCCAGTACTTC. Translating it yields CASSLGGRGLEETQYF. This chain connects TRBV12-3 or TRBV12-4 to TRBJ2-5; a weak D match, TRBD2 (6 bases). The CDR3 is 16 amino acids. V shed 1 base and J shed 3 bases, with 15 bases lying between them.

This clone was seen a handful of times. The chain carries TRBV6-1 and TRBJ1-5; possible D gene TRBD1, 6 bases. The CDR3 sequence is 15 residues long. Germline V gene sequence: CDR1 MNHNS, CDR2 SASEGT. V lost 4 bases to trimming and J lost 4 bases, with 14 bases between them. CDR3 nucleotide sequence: TGTGCCAGCAGTGGGGAGGGGGGTCCAAATCAGCCCCAGCATTTT. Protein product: CASSGEGGPNQPQHF.